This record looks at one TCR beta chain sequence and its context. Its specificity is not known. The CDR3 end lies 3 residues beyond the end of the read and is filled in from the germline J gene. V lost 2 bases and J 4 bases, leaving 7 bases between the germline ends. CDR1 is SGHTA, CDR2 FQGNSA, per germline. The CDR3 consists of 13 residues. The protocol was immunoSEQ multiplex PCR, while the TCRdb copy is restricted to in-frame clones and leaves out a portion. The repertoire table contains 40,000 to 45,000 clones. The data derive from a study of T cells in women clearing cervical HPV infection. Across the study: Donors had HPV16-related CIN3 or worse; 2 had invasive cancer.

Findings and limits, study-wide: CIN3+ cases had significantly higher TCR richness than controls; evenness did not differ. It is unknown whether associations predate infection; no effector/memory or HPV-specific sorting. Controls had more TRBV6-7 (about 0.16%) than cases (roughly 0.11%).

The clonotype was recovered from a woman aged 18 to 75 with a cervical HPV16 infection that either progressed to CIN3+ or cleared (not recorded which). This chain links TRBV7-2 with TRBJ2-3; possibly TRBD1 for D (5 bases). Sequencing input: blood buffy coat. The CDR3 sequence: CASSLTRADTQYF. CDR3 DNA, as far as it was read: TGTGCCAGCAGCTTAACCAGGGCAGATACG.